One sample yielded the 20 T cell receptor beta chains listed below, sequenced in a study of T cells in Graves' hyperthyroidism and ophthalmopathy. Amplification of TCR beta CDR3 regions used RNA as the template. HTBI primers were used for first-round RT-PCR of the TCR CDR3. TCRdb called the multiplex PCR reads again in MiXCR, with one record for every CDR3 protein. The table includes about 700,000 distinct CDR3 sequences, about 14% detected once. Material for sequencing was blood. Receptor source: a young woman with Graves' hyperthyroidism.

This clonotype was detected many times. The chain carries TRBV29-1 and TRBJ2-1; TRBD1 is a possible D gene (5 bases). The CDR3 extends over 12 amino acids. V dropped 2 bases and J dropped 5 bases, with 7 bases sitting between them. CDR1 SQVTM and CDR2 ANQGSEA come from the germline V gene. The CDR3 spells CSVEQGHNEQFF. CDR3 bases: TGCAGCGTTGAACAGGGCCACAATGAGCAGTTCTTC.

The chain uses TRBV4-3 and TRBJ2-7, with 8 bases lining up with TRBD2. The CDR3 extends over 18 amino acids. Germline loops: CDR1 LGHNA, CDR2 YSLEER. The J segment lost 7 bases and the V segment lost 2 bases, leaving 19 bases of the junction unmatched. DNA for the CDR3: TGCGCCAGCAGCCAATGGGAGTCGGGGAGCGGGAGTGGATGGGAGCAGTACTTC. Amino acids: CASSQWESGSGSGWEQYF.

The chain carries TRBV12-3 or TRBV12-4 and TRBJ2-7; perhaps TRBD1 as D (5 bases). V lost 5 bases and J 7 bases, leaving 15 bases between the germline ends. The CDR3 spans 13 residues. The CDR3 loop reads CASSHRWGEEQYF. DNA of the CDR3: TGTGCCAGCAGTCACCGGTGGGGCGAGGAGCAGTACTTC.

About this clonotype itself: Given a much more abundant clone one base away, this may be a read error. This chain links TRBV7-9 with TRBJ1-4, with D possibly TRBD1 on 6 matching bases. V lost 1 base, J lost 9 bases, and 15 bases lay in between. Per germline, CDR1 SEHNR and CDR2 FQNEAQ (reference sequence). The CDR3 has 15 residues. The CDR3 sequence is CASSLVTGRGKKLFF. The DNA for the CDR3 is TGTGCCAGCAGCTTAGTTACAGGGAGGGGCAAAAAACTGTTTTTT.

This chain joins TRBV30 and TRBJ1-5; D uncertain. V was cut by 1 base and J by 3 bases, with 7 bases left in between. CDR1 is GTSNPN and CDR2 is SVGIG in the germline V gene (reference sequence). This CDR3 spans 13 amino acids. CDR3 amino acids: CAWSAGINQPQHF. CDR3 DNA: TGTGCCTGGAGTGCGGGGATCAATCAGCCCCAGCATTTT.

This clonotype was detected only a few times. The chain joins TRBV18 to TRBJ1-3; no definite D call. Trimming pared 1 base from V and 0 bases from J, leaving 7 bases between. This CDR3 spans 15 amino acids. Germline V CDR1 and CDR2: KGHSH, LQKENI. Written as DNA, the CDR3 is TGTGCCAGCTCACCACAGGCCTTCTCTGGAAACACCATATATTTT. Amino acids: CASSPQAFSGNTIYF.

This clonotype has more than one count but fewer than ten. CDR3 nucleotide sequence: TGTGCCAGCAGTGAAAGCGCAGGACGGACGAACACTGAAGCTTTCTTT. Translation gives CASSESAGRTNTEAFF. V usage is TRBV2 and J usage is TRBJ1-1; D gene uncertain. Trimming removed 2 bases from V and 1 base from J, with 14 bases in between. CDR1 SNHLY and CDR2 FYNNEI come from the germline V gene. The CDR3 runs 16 residues.

The chain employs TRBV19 and TRBJ2-2; 12 positions match TRBD2. Per germline, CDR1 LNHDA and CDR2 SQIVND (reference sequence). There are 16 residues in the CDR3. The junction had 2 bases not matched to a gene; V was cut back by 1 base and J by 5 bases. CDR3 nucleotides: TGTGCCAGTAGTATAGTGACTAGCGGGAGAACCGGGGAGCTGTTTTTT. Translating it yields CASSIVTSGRTGELFF.

This clonotype was seen repeatedly, ten times or more. This chain links TRBV7-9 with TRBJ2-7, with 7 bases aligning to TRBD1. This CDR3 comprises 15 residues. Germline CDR1 reads SEHNR; CDR2 reads FQNEAQ (reference sequence). Trimming cost V 6 bases and J 0 bases; bases outside gene matches: 8. The DNA for the CDR3 is TGTGCCAGCAGTTTTAGGGGGCAAAGCTCCTACGAGCAGTACTTC. It translates to CASSFRGQSSYEQYF.

This clonotype was picked up a small number of times. V and J are TRBV12-3 or TRBV12-4 and TRBJ1-6, with D perhaps matching TRBD1 (5 bases). Trimming pared 4 bases from V and 7 bases from J, leaving 14 bases between. The CDR3 loop spans 15 amino acids. The CDR3 region has the DNA TGTGCCAGCAGTTCTTCTGACAGCCCCAATTCACCCCTCCACTTT. This sequence encodes CASSSSDSPNSPLHF.

The V gene is TRBV5-1, the J gene TRBJ2-1; 8 bases agree with TRBD2. This CDR3 spans 16 amino acids. Germline V gene data show CDR1 as SGHRS and CDR2 as YFSETQ. V shed 3 bases and J 1 base; nucleotides not matched to a gene: 6. In nucleotides, the CDR3 is TGCGCCAGCAGCTGGAGGGCGGGAGGATCCTACAATGAGCAGTTCTTC. Translated, it gives CASSWRAGGSYNEQFF.

This chain links TRBV13 with TRBJ2-3; TRBD2 matches 9 bases. CDR3 size: 16 residues. Losses at the gene ends were 2 bases for V and 1 base for J; bases not matched to a gene: 4. The germline V gene encodes CDR1 PRHDT and CDR2 FYEKMQ (reference sequence). CDR3 sequence: CASSLRAGGGTDTQYF. The CDR3 nucleotides are TGTGCCAGCAGCTTACGCGCGGGAGGGGGCACAGATACGCAGTATTTT. The variable domain in full, completed from reference TRBV13 and TRBJ2-3, reads AAGVIQSPRHLIKEKRETATLKCYPIPRHDTVYWYQQGPGQDPQFLISFYEKMQSDKGSIPDRFSAQQFSDYHSELNMSSLELGDSALYFCASSLRAGGGTDTQYFGPGTRLTVL.

This clonotype was seen only a few times. Since a much larger clone is just one base distant, this may be a read error. V gene TRBV18 combines with J gene TRBJ2-2, with D possibly TRBD2 on 6 matching bases. This CDR3 is built from 14 residues. Trimming left V 1 base short and J 4 bases short, with 7 bases between. Germline loops: CDR1 KGHSH, CDR2 LQKENI. This CDR3 reads CASSPREVTGELFF. The DNA for the CDR3 is TGTGCCAGCTCACCACGGGAGGTCACCGGGGAGCTGTTTTTT. The full variable domain, its missing parts supplied by reference TRBV18 and TRBJ2-2, is NAGVMQNPRHLVRRRGQEARLRCSPMKGHSHVYWYRQLPEEGLKFMVYLQKENIIDESGMPKERFSAEFPKEGPSILRIQQVVRGDSAAYFCASSPREVTGELFFGEGSRLTVL.

This clonotype turned up a few times. V and J are TRBV27 and TRBJ2-5, with 7 bases lining up with TRBD2. Losses at the gene ends were 0 bases for V and 4 bases for J; bases not matched to a gene: 14. Germline CDR1 and CDR2: MNHEY and SMNVEV (reference sequence). The CDR3 is 18 amino acids. The CDR3 DNA reads TGTGCCAGCAGTTTATCGCACAGGACCGCCGGCGGGGGAGAGACCCAGTACTTC. It is translated as CASSLSHRTAGGGETQYF.

The table lists this clonotype with many counts. This chain joins TRBV6-6 and TRBJ1-6; D call uncertain. Looked up from germline, CDR1 is MNHNY and CDR2 is SVGAGI (reference sequence). Trimming took 2 bases from V and 7 from J, leaving 12 bases between them. The CDR3 extends over 15 amino acids. In DNA, the CDR3 is TGTGCCAGCAGTTACGAGGACGGTGGCAATTCACCCCTCCACTTT. Translating gives CASSYEDGGNSPLHF.

In this sample, this clonotype turned up a few times. The chain recombines TRBV29-1 with TRBJ2-1, with D perhaps given as TRBD1 or TRBD2 (7 bases each). The CDR3 is 15 residues long. CDR1 and CDR2 (germline): SQVTM, ANQGSEA. The V end lost 7 bases, the J end lost 4 bases, and 20 bases lay between the germline ends. The CDR3 spells CSAAQGGVGYNEQFF. In nucleotides, the CDR3 is TGCAGCGCCGCCCAGGGGGGGGTGGGATACAATGAGCAGTTCTTC.

This clonotype was seen more than once but under ten times. This chain links TRBV19 with TRBJ1-5; TRBD1 might be the D (6 bases). V lost 5 bases and J 1 base, leaving 12 bases between the germline ends. The CDR3 sequence is 15 residues long. Germline-derived CDR1 and CDR2 are LNHDA and SQIVND (reference sequence). The CDR3 DNA reads as TGTGCCAGTAGTCCGAACGGACAGAGCAATCAGCCCCAGCATTTT. Its translation: CASSPNGQSNQPQHF. The full variable domain, completed using reference TRBV19 and TRBJ1-5, is DGGITQSPKYLFRKEGQNVTLSCEQNLNHDAMYWYRQDPGQGLRLIYYSQIVNDFQKGDIAEGYSVSREKKESFPLTVTSAQKNPTAFYLCASSPNGQSNQPQHFGDGTRLSIL.

This clonotype was seen at least ten times. The rearrangement uses TRBV5-1 and TRBJ2-3; a weak D match, TRBD2 (6 bases). The CDR3 length is 15 residues. V dropped 8 bases and J dropped 0 bases, with 16 bases sitting between them. CDR1 and CDR2 (germline): SGHRS, YFSETQ. The CDR3 DNA sequence: TGCGCCAGGGACCCCGCGGGGAGGAGCACAGATACGCAGTATTTT. This encodes CARDPAGRSTDTQYF.

The chain recombines TRBV4-3 with TRBJ2-3; 7 bases align to TRBD2. The V and J ends lost 0 bases and 4 bases, in that order; junction bases with no gene match: 10. There are 17 residues in the CDR3. The germline CDR1 and CDR2 sequences are LGHNA and YSLEER. CDR3 region: CASSQDASGRWADTQYF. CDR3 DNA: TGCGCCAGCAGCCAAGACGCTAGCGGCCGGTGGGCAGATACGCAGTATTTT.

The chain combines TRBV9 with TRBJ2-7; D remains ambiguous. Germline V CDR1 and CDR2: SGDLS, YYNGEE. This CDR3 region has 15 residues. V lost 0 bases, J lost 2 bases, and 12 bases lay in between. The CDR3 loop reads CASSVAGIDTYEQYF. Written as DNA, the CDR3 is TGTGCCAGCAGCGTAGCTGGGATAGACACCTACGAGCAGTACTTC. Based on the CDR3 plus reference TRBV9 and TRBJ2-7, the full variable domain is DSGVTQTPKHLITATGQRVTLRCSPRSGDLSVYWYQQSLDQGLQFLIQYYNGEERAKGNILERFSAQQFPDLHSELNLSSLELGDSALYFCASSVAGIDTYEQYFGPGTRLTVT.